The clone carrying this T cell receptor beta chain occurred many times. No antigen is known for it. The source of the sample is a study of T cells in Graves' hyperthyroidism and ophthalmopathy. Study as a whole: Once the initial diagnosis was made, peripheral blood was obtained before any treatment.

The TCR beta CDR3 regions underwent amplification using RNA transcripts as the source. First-round RT-PCR with HTBI primers amplified the TCR CDR3 region. MiXCR, run by TCRdb on the multiplex PCR reads, gives a single entry per CDR3 protein. The sample includes about 600,000 distinct CDR3 sequences, roughly 16% of them seen just once. Trimming took off 5 bases at V and 4 bases at J, with 14 bases between the two ends. The CDR3 loop spans 14 amino acids. CDR1 is SNHLY, CDR2 FYNNEI, per germline. Fresh 10 ml peripheral blood yielded PBMCs. Overall study findings and caveats: Clonotypes that were expanded in thyroid above 0.001 mostly appeared in blood too.

Sequencing was done on a sample of blood. The chain combines TRBV2 with TRBJ1-2, with a tentative D call TRBD1 (6 bases). The TCR originated in a woman between 35 and 50 years old with Graves' ophthalmopathy. In DNA, the CDR3 is TGTGCCAGCAGTACCCCAGGGGATGTCTATGGCTACACCTTC. This translates into CASSTPGDVYGYTF.